This entry concerns a single T cell receptor (beta chain). This specimen belongs to a study of control samples from healthy donors and cancer patients. Profiled with immunoSEQ multiplex PCR; TCRdb holds only in-frame clones, not every one. The data show some 410,000 clones, with over 75% seen just once and approximately 6.3% held by the top ten. The CDR3 covers 13 residues. V shed 2 bases and J 5 bases; nucleotides not matched to a gene: 4. Germline loops: CDR1 SGHRS, CDR2 YFSETQ. V is TRBV5-1 and J is TRBJ2-7, with TRBD2 matching 7 bases. This receptor was identified in a man aged 35-49 years with head and neck cancer. The sample comprised PBMCs. The CDR3 region is CASSLWTSDEQYF. The DNA of the CDR3 is TGCGCCAGCAGCTTATGGACTAGTGACGAGCAGTACTTC.